This T cell receptor beta chain was identified during a study of T cells in Graves' hyperthyroidism and ophthalmopathy. RNA transcripts gave rise to amplified TCR beta CDR3 regions. The TCR CDR3 first-round RT-PCR relied on the HTBI primer set. MiXCR was run by TCRdb on the multiplex PCR reads, yielding one entry per CDR3 protein. The table shows about 24,000 distinct CDR3 sequences, with 45% to 50% occurring only once. Per the germline V gene, CDR1 is DFQATT and CDR2 is SNEGSKA (reference sequence). V lost 4 bases and J 4 bases, leaving 10 bases between the germline ends. The CDR3 spans 12 residues. This TCR came from a woman aged 40 to 50 with Graves' hyperthyroidism that later progressed to Graves' ophthalmopathy. Sequencing was done on a sample of blood. The chain couples TRBV20-1 to TRBJ1-2, with D unclear. CDR3 DNA sequence: TGCAGTGCTAAGGAGGGATCCTATGGCTACACCTTC. Translation: CSAKEGSYGYTF.